This T cell receptor beta chain was observed in a study of cytomegalovirus exposure and HLA in healthy donors (TCRdb year 2017). About the investigation overall: An earlier analysis of a few hundred of the donors reported 250 to 300 Gb of sequence data and around 110 million unique TCR beta sequences obtained from about 179 million T cells. Around 320 gigabases of sequencing data and tens of millions of unique TCR sequences were included in an early release covering several hundred HLA-typed donors. Among the approximately 420 genotyped donors, 75% to 90% belonged to the genetic ancestry cluster associated with self-reported Caucasian donors. The aim of the study was to test whether cataloging public T cell receptors could identify signatures of past pathogen exposure. The T cell repertoires of around 670 subjects were profiled by immunosequencing and related to cytomegalovirus serostatus. In addition to the first cohort of hundreds of subjects, a separate validation cohort of 120 different subjects was used. High-throughput TCR immunosequencing, statistical association of individual TCRs with disease status, and machine learning were combined to predict cytomegalovirus infection status. In a later analysis, previously published TCR beta repertoires from about 670 donors were re-analyzed and high-resolution HLA genotyping was added so that TCR occurrence patterns could be studied. The later analysis used no new phenotypic data to find candidate immune exposures, relying instead on TCR beta sequences and their occurrence across donors. In an earlier analysis of about 590 of the donors, high-throughput TCR beta sequencing was used to judge whether each TCR beta V gene segment behaved as functional or pseudogenic. Donor age, sex, ethnicity and CMV serostatus were collected together with the repertoire data. A later genetic analysis used genome-wide SNP genotypes for about three fifths of the 666 donors, treating that subset as a discovery cohort. All discovery cohort repertoires had been generated using a single sequencing platform. HLA typing covered class I and class II loci at four-digit resolution. Typing coverage differed by locus: A, B, C, DRB1 and DQB1 were typed in roughly 620-630 donors, DQA1 in about 560, DPA1 in 600 to 610, and DPB1 in 450 to 490. Roughly 5 DR-DQ haplotypes were handled as single units for association and clustering, since linkage in the cohort was strong. Across around 400 genotyped donors of the cohort, an average of approximately 240,000 unique TCR beta nucleotide sequences per donor were sequenced, and 15% to 20% of those sequences were non-productive. The investigation overall reported the following: Presence/absence analyses assumed roughly uniform sequencing depth across donors, an assumption that may not hold. Strong co-occurrence of HLA alleles, especially DR and DQ, made assigning TCR associations to individual alleles difficult. The authors suggested that the approach could potentially be extended to other disease states and immunological phenotypes. A later genetic analysis associated a missense DCLRE1C variant with V-gene and J-gene trimming of TCR beta chains, and an independent cohort replicated the association. Because the 87-base-pair reads could not distinguish some IMGT-functional V segments, including TRBV6-2 and TRBV6-3, those segments were excluded. In a later analysis, HLA-associated TCR beta chains showed more clonal expansion and lower generation probabilities than non-associated chains that were equally common. A further reported finding was that TCR beta sequences accurately predicted the HLA-A and HLA-B alleles for most subjects in the first cohort. The study listed 150 to 200 TCR beta chains as associated with cytomegalovirus. In an earlier analysis of several hundred of the donors, most TCR beta V segments were observed in productive rearrangements about 90% or about 30% of the time, broadly matching IMGT annotations. A later analysis associated 17,000 or so TCR beta sequences with specific HLA alleles at a false discovery rate of 0.05. A group of highly shared sequence variants was considered likely to be a technical artifact of the sequencing pipeline. In vitro tests confirmed that three of the cytomegalovirus-associated TCR beta chains recognize cytomegalovirus antigens. The classifier was reported to diagnose cytomegalovirus status with high specificity and sensitivity in both the original cohort and the validation cohort. In a later analysis, most CMV-associated TCR beta chains were found to appear HLA-restricted, with HLA associations seemingly driven largely by CMV exposure. According to a later genetic analysis, donors in an Asian-associated ancestry cluster had fewer N-insertions in productive TCRs than the roughly 700-donor mean. The only immune exposure information available for the cohort was CMV serostatus. A later analysis reported that several top co-occurrence clusters appeared linked to parvovirus B19, influenza, CMV and Epstein-Barr virus. According to a later analysis, TCR association rates differed among HLA loci, with DRB1 alleles showing the most associated TCRs and HLA-C alleles showing the fewest. While some public TCRs were present in many individuals, most TCR sequences turned up only very rarely across donors. HLA typing was unavailable for some donors at each locus, so association tests used only the typed subset. This cohort had only TCR beta chains sequenced, and the lack of alpha or paired-chain data limited which features could be detected. Because counts were too low, around 17 rarely observed V segments, including chromosome 9 orphons, were left out of the earlier analysis of 587 of the donors. Linkage disequilibrium might explain the correlated functional status among segregating V segments, but an unknown experimental factor could not be excluded.

This clone has a single count. No antigen is known for it. Per-nucleotide qualities are absent, and no much larger clonotype sits a single base away. The CDR3 measures 16 amino acids from cysteine to phenylalanine. CDR3 DNA is the only sequence kept; it has 48 bases, read in frame from the first base. Trimming accounts for 4 bases at V and 4 bases at J, while the number of junction bases matched to no gene is 10. CDR1 and CDR2, looked up from the germline V gene, are SGDLS and YYNGEE. The library was made by the immunoSEQ multiplex PCR assay. For the multiplex PCR, a mixture combining 60 forward primers for TCR Vbeta segments and 13 reverse primers for TCR Jbeta segments was used. The CDR3 region of rearranged TCR beta genes was amplified from genomic DNA by a multiplex PCR assay. Amplified TCR beta libraries were sequenced as 87-base-pair reads on the Illumina HiSeq System. Concerning the study's data processing: In a later analysis, some 80 million unique TCR beta chains were counted across the approximately 640 repertoires, and approximately 9.9 million of these chains were shared by at least two donors. Raw reads were error-corrected and collapsed into unique sequences by a nearest-neighbor algorithm in which closely related sequences were merged to remove PCR and sequencing errors. To assign V, D and J gene segments, CDR3 sequences were aligned to IMGT reference sequences. For a sequence to be retained, at least a six-nucleotide match to both a V gene segment and a J gene segment was required. A rearrangement counted as productive if the CDR3 had no stop codons and remained in frame with V and J, and every other rearrangement counted as non-productive. Following IMGT convention, CDR3 was defined as the stretch from the second conserved V-encoded cysteine up to the conserved J-encoded phenylalanine. In an earlier analysis of more than 550 of the donors, sequences lacking an unambiguous match to a single V gene segment were excluded. An earlier analysis of about 590 of the donors classified V segments as functional when productive rearrangements were above 56.7% and as segregating when the standard deviation between donors was above 5%. A statistical classification framework was built to diagnose cytomegalovirus status from the catalog of TCR beta chain sequences. V and J gene assignment, in a later analysis, came from comparing TCR nucleotide sequences with IMGT/GENE-DB human TR gene sequences. In a later analysis, CDR3 sequences and most-parsimonious VDJ recombination scenarios were assigned using the TCRdist pipeline. In a later analysis, every TCR beta chain was defined by the combination of its CDR3 amino acid sequence and its V-gene family, and reads without a unique V-gene family were dropped. A later analysis removed 500 to 650 highly shared, low-generation-probability nucleotide sequences to deal with suspected cross-contamination and a sequencing artifact. In a later analysis, a clonal expansion index for each public chain was calculated from normalized within-repertoire ranks of inferred template counts. A later analysis computed generation probabilities with a VDJ recombination model fitted to out-of-frame rearrangements, and checked the results against IGoR. A later analysis scored TCR-TCR, TCR-HLA and TCR-CMV co-occurrence with hypergeometric tests, applying a repertoire-size bias correction to TCR pairs. To estimate false discovery rates, a later analysis permuted the HLA or CMV assignments 20 times. In a later analysis, co-occurring TCRs were grouped using DBSCAN, with TCRdist sequence similarity added in when clustering inside HLA-allele-positive subsets. Co-occurrence clustering excluded repertoires with fewer than 30,000 or more than 120,000 public chains, plus five with anomalous nucleotide sharing. TCRdb took this table from immuneACCESS and kept in-frame rearrangements with V and J called. Such tables lack part of the clones; where checked against another copy, unresolved V genes explain under half of the gap, and the rest is unexplained. Clonal size and the V and J genes are those of that table, whereas D and trimming came from the DNA. For this sample the table gives under 200,000 clones, of which approximately 86% were detected only once. The ten top clones hold around 0.3% of the sample.

The cohort was made up of about 610 healthy bone marrow donors. At the time of sampling, every cohort member was nominally healthy, though immune exposures that went unrecorded were likely present. The donor tested CMV seronegative and was one of the 352 seronegative cohort members. Each donor provided a peripheral blood sample, and peripheral blood mononuclear cells were used for TCR beta sequencing. The Qiagen DNeasy Blood Extraction Kit was used to extract genomic DNA from the blood cell samples. The source of this sequence is a woman in her thirties in good health and CMV-seronegative. Sequenced sample: PBMCs. This chain joins TRBV9 to TRBJ2-2; the central 7 bases match TRBD2. The DNA reads TGTGCCAGCAGCCGAGCGGGGCCCCTGGGCACCGGGGAGCTGTTTTTT. Translated, it reads CASSRAGPLGTGELFF.